These T cell receptor beta chains were read from a single sample in a study of T cells in localized non-small cell lung cancer. This table comes from immunoSEQ multiplex PCR, and its TCRdb copy is limited to in-frame clones, with some not included. This sample yields some 3,000 clones, of which approximately 30% are seen a single time; 9% to 15% belongs to the top ten. The material sequenced was lung tumor tissue, taken before any cancer treatment. These receptors originate from a woman aged 40-75 years with stage I lung adenocarcinoma. CDR3s include the opening cysteine and the closing phenylalanine or tryptophan. D genes are given only for firm matches. Clone size is given for some rows only: seen once, a few or many times, or a class if the clone is expanded.

d_call	v_call	j_call	clone_size	cdr3_aa	cdr3_nt
NA	TRBV19	TRBJ1-1	few	CASSVLQGSTEAFF	TGTGCCAGTAGTGTGTTACAGGGATCCACTGAAGCTTTCTTT
NA	TRBV9	TRBJ1-2	NA	CASSEGSPPGYTF	TGTGCCAGCAGTGAAGGTAGCCCCCCTGGCTACACCTTC
NA	TRBV4-1	TRBJ2-5	few	CASSQDGRRETQYF	TGCGCCAGCAGCCAAGATGGGAGGAGGGAGACCCAGTACTTC
NA	TRBV11-3	TRBJ2-4	few	CASSPTGSGNIQYF	TGTGCCAGCAGCCCAACAGGGTCAGGAAACATTCAGTACTTC
NA	TRBV5-1	TRBJ1-1	NA	CASSLGLNEDTEAFF	TGCGCCAGCAGCCTGGGACTAAATGAGGACACTGAAGCTTTCTTT
NA	TRBV6-8	TRBJ1-5	NA	CASSYSGRVGQPQHF	TGTGCCAGCAGTTACTCAGGCAGGGTAGGTCAGCCCCAGCATTTT
TRBD1	TRBV9	TRBJ1-4	few	CASSVNTGGSTNEKLFF	TGTGCCAGCAGCGTAAATACAGGGGGTTCAACTAATGAAAAACTGTTTTTT
TRBD2	TRBV19	TRBJ2-2	NA	CASSIDATSGTNTGELFF	TGTGCCAGTAGTATCGATGCAACTAGCGGGACGAACACCGGGGAGCTGTTTTTT
TRBD1	TRBV28	TRBJ1-4	NA	CASSSGQGGKLFF	TGTGCCAGCAGCTCAGGACAGGGAGGAAAACTGTTTTTT
NA	TRBV7-6	TRBJ2-3	NA	CASSLVGLRTDTQYF	TGTGCCAGCAGCTTAGTGGGGCTGCGCACAGATACGCAGTATTTT
NA	TRBV6-7	TRBJ2-7	NA	CASSWDKLSYEQYF	TGTGCCAGCAGTTGGGACAAACTCTCCTACGAGCAGTACTTC
NA	TRBV11-3	TRBJ2-7	NA	CASSLGRGPYEQYF	TGTGCCAGCAGCTTAGGTAGGGGTCCCTACGAGCAGTACTTC
TRBD1	TRBV11-3	TRBJ2-3	NA	CASSLRTGSADTQYF	TGTGCCAGCAGCTTGAGGACAGGGAGTGCAGATACGCAGTATTTT
NA	TRBV15	TRBJ2-2	few	CATSRDRGNTGELFF	TGTGCCACCAGCAGAGACAGGGGAAACACCGGGGAGCTGTTTTTT
TRBD2	TRBV11-3	TRBJ2-5	NA	CASSLPGLGETQYF	TGTGCCAGCAGCCTACCGGGACTAGGGGAGACCCAGTACTTC
NA	TRBV11-3	TRBJ1-1	medium-sized	CASSSHRTNTEAFF	TGTGCCAGCAGCTCCCACAGGACCAACACTGAAGCTTTCTTT
NA	TRBV19	TRBJ2-3	NA	CASSKYALLITDTQYF	TGTGCCAGTAGCAAATACGCACTCCTAATCACAGATACGCAGTATTTT
TRBD2	TRBV19	TRBJ2-1	few	CASSILAGHGNEQFF	TGTGCCAGTAGTATTCTAGCGGGACACGGCAATGAGCAGTTCTTC
NA	TRBV15	TRBJ2-7	NA	CATSRGGGGNDEQYF	TGTGCCACCAGCAGAGGAGGGGGGGGTAATGACGAGCAGTACTTC
TRBD2	TRBV2	TRBJ2-2	few	CASSTQPLAGGGTGELFF	TGTGCCAGCAGCACCCAACCCTTAGCGGGGGGGGGCACCGGGGAGCTGTTTTTT
TRBD2	TRBV5-1	TRBJ2-7	few	CASSFAGQGLAGEYYEQYF	TGCGCCAGCAGCTTTGCCGGACAGGGCCTAGCGGGAGAGTACTACGAGCAGTACTTC
TRBD1	TRBV6-8	TRBJ2-7	medium-sized	CASIRDRGHYEQYF	TGTGCCAGCATCCGGGACAGGGGACACTACGAGCAGTACTTC
TRBD2	TRBV19	TRBJ2-5	once	CASSLTSGKETQYF	TGTGCCAGTAGCTTGACTAGCGGGAAGGAGACCCAGTACTTC
NA	TRBV11-3	TRBJ1-1	few	CASSLVVQGNTEAFF	TGTGCCAGCAGCTTAGTTGTACAGGGGAACACTGAAGCTTTCTTT
TRBD2	TRBV7-2	TRBJ2-1	NA	CASSGRLAGVGLSNEQFF	TGTGCCAGCAGCGGGCGACTAGCGGGAGTGGGGTTGTCCAATGAGCAGTTCTTC
TRBD2	TRBV9	TRBJ2-1	NA	CASSASGTSGLNEQFF	TGTGCCAGCAGCGCTTCCGGGACTAGCGGGTTAAATGAGCAGTTCTTC
TRBD1	TRBV5-3	TRBJ1-2	few	CARSLDRGQWGYTF	TGTGCCAGAAGCTTGGACAGGGGGCAGTGGGGCTACACCTTC
NA	TRBV29-1	TRBJ2-7	NA	CSVTQGGEAQYF	TGCAGCGTAACGCAAGGAGGGGAAGCCCAGTACTTC
TRBD1	TRBV11-3	TRBJ1-3	NA	CASSLQGATGNTIYF	TGTGCCAGCAGCCTACAGGGGGCGACTGGAAACACCATATATTTT
TRBD1	TRBV28	TRBJ1-5	few	CASSLPQGGQPQHF	TGTGCCAGCAGTTTGCCACAGGGGGGTCAGCCCCAGCATTTT